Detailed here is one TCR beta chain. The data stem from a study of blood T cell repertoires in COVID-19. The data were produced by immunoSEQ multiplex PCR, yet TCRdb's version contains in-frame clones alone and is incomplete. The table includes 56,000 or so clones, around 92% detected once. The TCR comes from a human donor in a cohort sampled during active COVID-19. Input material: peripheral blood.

CDR3 nucleotide sequence: TGTGCCAGCAGCTTAGCGGGGAGGGTCGGGACTGAAGCTTTCTTT. Protein sequence: CASSLAGRVGTEAFF. The rearrangement uses TRBV7-2 and TRBJ1-1; D remains ambiguous. CDR1 and CDR2 (germline): SGHTA, FQGNSA. Trimming cost V 0 bases and J 5 bases, with 13 bases left between them. CDR3 size: 15 residues.